A selection of T cell receptor beta chains follows, all from one sample in a study of shared clonotypes between healthy human individuals. Profiling relied on immunoSEQ multiplex PCR, and the TCRdb table lists in-frame clones only, not all of them. The profile shows 2 million or so clones, 85% to 95% of them singletons. Sequencing was done on a sample of naive CD4+ T cells sorted from blood. The receptors stem from a young man in good health. The CDR3 runs from the conserved cysteine through the conserved F or W. D genes are given only for firm matches. A row's size may be missing; if present it is once, few, many or a size class.

j_call cdr3_length clone_size d_call v_call cdr3_aa cdr3_nt
TRBJ2-5 16 . . TRBV19 CASSRLLGEGKETQYF TGTGCCAGTAGTAGATTATTGGGTGAGGGGAAGGAGACCCAGTACTTC
TRBJ1-5 14 . . TRBV7-9 CASSFRDENQPQHF TGTGCCAGCAGCTTCCGGGACGAGAATCAGCCCCAGCATTTT
TRBJ2-1 14 once . TRBV9 CASSVGGSYNEQFF TGTGCCAGCAGCGTAGGCGGCTCCTACAATGAGCAGTTCTTC
TRBJ1-6 15 once TRBD1 TRBV5-4 CASSSRTGNNSPLHF TGTGCCAGCAGCTCTAGGACAGGGAATAATTCACCCCTCCACTTT
TRBJ1-5 15 . . TRBV6-5 CASSYAPTKDQPQHF TGTGCCAGCAGTTACGCCCCAACAAAGGATCAGCCCCAGCATTTT
TRBJ1-3 13 . . TRBV7-9 CASRPSSGNTIYF TGTGCCAGCAGGCCAAGCTCTGGAAACACCATATATTTT
TRBJ2-1 15 . . TRBV5-1 CASSLEGRAYNEQFF TGCGCCAGCAGCTTGGAAGGACGAGCTTACAATGAGCAGTTCTTC
TRBJ2-5 13 . TRBD1 TRBV7-2 CASSFRQGETQYF TGTGCCAGCAGCTTTCGACAGGGCGAGACCCAGTACTTC
TRBJ1-6 15 . . TRBV9 CASSAGTFYNSPLHF TGTGCCAGCAGCGCCGGGACATTTTATAATTCACCCCTCCACTTT
TRBJ2-5 13 . . TRBV10-3 CAISEKGGETQYF TGTGCCATCAGTGAAAAGGGGGGCGAGACCCAGTACTTC
TRBJ2-5 17 . TRBD1 TRBV19 CASSISYDRVGKETQYF TGTGCCAGTAGTATTTCCTACGACAGGGTTGGGAAAGAGACCCAGTACTTC
TRBJ2-3 16 . TRBD2 TRBV9 CASTPRASGYTDTQYF TGTGCCAGCACCCCCAGGGCTAGCGGTTACACAGATACGCAGTATTTT
TRBJ2-3 16 . TRBD2 TRBV4-1 CASSQGNSGSGDTQYF TGCGCCAGCAGCCAAGGAAATAGCGGGAGCGGAGATACGCAGTATTTT
TRBJ2-7 16 . . TRBV5-4 CASSRGAGMSSYEQYF TGTGCCAGCAGCCGGGGGGCGGGGATGAGCTCCTACGAGCAGTACTTC
TRBJ2-1 14 . TRBD2 TRBV10-3 CAISLAQRGNEQFF TGTGCCATCAGTTTAGCGCAGCGGGGCAATGAGCAGTTCTTC
TRBJ1-6 16 . . TRBV5-1 CASSATGRNNNSPLHF TGCGCCAGCAGCGCGACGGGACGGAATAATAATTCACCCCTCCACTTT
TRBJ1-3 13 . . TRBV7-2 CASSLSSGNTIYF TGTGCCAGCAGCTTATCCTCTGGAAACACCATATATTTT
TRBJ2-7 13 . TRBD1 TRBV30 CAWSPTGGHEQYF TGTGCCTGGAGCCCGACAGGGGGCCACGAGCAGTACTTC
TRBJ1-1 14 . TRBD1 TRBV13 CASEDRREYAEAFF TGTGCCAGTGAGGACAGGAGGGAGTACGCTGAAGCTTTCTTT
TRBJ2-3 16 . TRBD2 TRBV5-1 CASSPSSGPSTDTQYF TGCGCCAGCAGCCCCTCTAGCGGCCCTAGCACAGATACGCAGTATTTT
TRBJ2-2 13 . . TRBV9 CASSVSNTGELFF TGTGCCAGCAGCGTCAGTAACACCGGGGAGCTGTTTTTT
TRBJ2-5 13 . . TRBV18 CASSPRLEETQYF TGTGCCAGCTCACCACGACTAGAAGAGACCCAGTACTTC
TRBJ2-5 16 . . TRBV5-1 CASSYLSGGGLETQYF TGCGCCAGCAGCTACCTCAGCGGCGGGGGCCTCGAGACCCAGTACTTC
TRBJ1-1 14 . TRBD1 TRBV6-1 CASSDRDRSWEAFF TGTGCCAGCAGTGATAGGGACAGGTCGTGGGAAGCTTTCTTT
TRBJ2-2 15 . . TRBV28 CASSLRRANTGELFF TGTGCCAGCAGTTTGAGGAGGGCTAACACCGGGGAGCTGTTTTTT
TRBJ2-7 15 . TRBD1 TRBV7-2 CASSPGGGTGGEQYF TGTGCCAGCAGCCCAGGGGGCGGGACAGGGGGCGAGCAGTACTTC
TRBJ1-2 14 . TRBD1 TRBV5-4 CASSHRGSNYGYTF TGTGCCAGCAGCCACAGGGGATCTAACTATGGCTACACCTTC